These T cell receptor beta chains were read from a single sample in a study of T cell responses to AZD1222 COVID-19 vaccine. Sequencing used immunoSEQ multiplex PCR; TCRdb keeps in-frame clones, though not all of them. The data contain 150,000 to 200,000 clones, roughly nine tenths of them singletons. The sample consisted of peripheral blood, taken on day 0 of AZD1222 vaccination. The receptors come from an adult in good health. Each CDR3 is given with its conserved first and last residue. D genes are given only for firm matches. The size entry is marked missing in some rows and otherwise reads once, few, many or a size class.

j_gene: TRBJ2-7
d_gene: TRBD2
v_gene: TRBV6-5
abundance: .
CDR3aa: CASSSTSGRGYEQYF
CDR3nt: TGTGCCAGCAGTTCCACTAGCGGGAGAGGCTACGAGCAGTACTTC

j_gene: TRBJ2-7
d_gene: .
v_gene: TRBV28
abundance: .
CDR3aa: CASSRGSSFLSSYEQYF
CDR3nt: TGTGCCAGCAGCCGGGGGTCCTCCTTCCTTAGCTCCTACGAGCAGTACTTC

j_gene: TRBJ2-6
d_gene: .
v_gene: TRBV6-5
abundance: .
CDR3aa: CASTVTGLGANVLTF
CDR3nt: TGTGCCAGCACGGTCACAGGGCTTGGGGCCAACGTCCTGACTTTC

j_gene: TRBJ1-5
d_gene: .
v_gene: TRBV7-2
abundance: .
CDR3aa: CASSPGGTGNQPQHF
CDR3nt: TGTGCCAGCAGCCCTGGGGGGACGGGCAATCAGCCCCAGCATTTT

j_gene: TRBJ1-1
d_gene: .
v_gene: TRBV4-1
abundance: .
CDR3aa: CASSQPQRDGNTEAFF
CDR3nt: TGCGCCAGCAGCCAACCCCAAAGGGACGGTAACACTGAAGCTTTCTTT

j_gene: TRBJ1-5
d_gene: TRBD1
v_gene: TRBV7-8
abundance: .
CDR3aa: CASSLARQGVNQPQHF
CDR3nt: TGTGCCAGCAGCTTAGCCAGACAGGGGGTCAATCAGCCCCAGCATTTT

j_gene: TRBJ1-1
d_gene: .
v_gene: TRBV5-1
abundance: .
CDR3aa: CASSLGLGAGTEAFF
CDR3nt: TGCGCCAGCAGCTTGGGCTTGGGGGCAGGCACTGAAGCTTTCTTT

j_gene: TRBJ2-5
d_gene: .
v_gene: TRBV4-1
abundance: .
CDR3aa: CASSQYRVQETQYF
CDR3nt: TGCGCCAGCAGCCAATATCGGGTTCAAGAGACCCAGTACTTC

j_gene: TRBJ1-1
d_gene: .
v_gene: TRBV30
abundance: .
CDR3aa: CAWRVWPGKSEAFF
CDR3nt: TGTGCCTGGAGGGTTTGGCCAGGAAAATCTGAAGCTTTCTTT

j_gene: TRBJ2-5
d_gene: .
v_gene: TRBV29-1
abundance: .
CDR3aa: CSVVSYLQETQYF
CDR3nt: TGCAGCGTGGTCTCGTATCTCCAAGAGACCCAGTACTTC

j_gene: TRBJ1-2
d_gene: TRBD1
v_gene: TRBV5-4
abundance: .
CDR3aa: CASTPGGAYGYTF
CDR3nt: TGTGCCAGCACCCCAGGGGGGGCGTATGGCTACACCTTC

j_gene: TRBJ2-1
d_gene: .
v_gene: TRBV5-4
abundance: .
CDR3aa: CASSIITPQNEQFF
CDR3nt: TGTGCCAGCAGTATCATTACCCCCCAGAATGAGCAGTTCTTC

j_gene: TRBJ1-4
d_gene: .
v_gene: TRBV25-1
abundance: .
CDR3aa: CASSATRVLQEKLFF
CDR3nt: TGTGCCAGCAGTGCCACCAGGGTACTTCAAGAAAAACTGTTTTTT

j_gene: TRBJ1-2
d_gene: .
v_gene: TRBV27
abundance: .
CDR3aa: CASSLQGSSGYTF
CDR3nt: TGTGCCAGCAGTTTACAGGGGTCGAGTGGCTACACCTTC

j_gene: TRBJ2-3
d_gene: .
v_gene: TRBV5-8
abundance: .
CDR3aa: CARGRPEAHTDTQYF
CDR3nt: TGTGCCAGGGGCAGACCGGAGGCGCACACAGATACGCAGTATTTT

j_gene: TRBJ1-4
d_gene: TRBD1
v_gene: TRBV7-2
abundance: .
CDR3aa: CASSHPGQGATNEKLFF
CDR3nt: TGTGCCAGCAGCCACCCGGGACAGGGTGCAACTAATGAAAAACTGTTTTTT

j_gene: TRBJ1-2
d_gene: .
v_gene: TRBV14
abundance: .
CDR3aa: CASSQVGLRYTF
CDR3nt: TGTGCCAGCAGCCAAGTCGGGTTGCGATACACCTTC

j_gene: TRBJ1-1
d_gene: .
v_gene: TRBV2
abundance: .
CDR3aa: CASSPYREAFF
CDR3nt: TGTGCCAGCAGTCCGTACAGGGAAGCTTTCTTT

j_gene: TRBJ2-3
d_gene: TRBD1
v_gene: TRBV5-1
abundance: .
CDR3aa: CASSPGTGDTDTQYF
CDR3nt: TGCGCCAGCAGCCCGGGGACAGGAGACACAGATACGCAGTATTTT

j_gene: TRBJ2-7
d_gene: .
v_gene: TRBV7-2
abundance: .
CDR3aa: CASSTKRYPSYEQYF
CDR3nt: TGTGCCAGCAGCACAAAGCGGTACCCCTCCTACGAGCAGTACTTC

j_gene: TRBJ2-7
d_gene: .
v_gene: TRBV15
abundance: .
CDR3aa: CATSRVKGYEQYF
CDR3nt: TGTGCCACCAGCAGAGTGAAGGGGTACGAGCAGTACTTC

j_gene: TRBJ1-2
d_gene: .
v_gene: TRBV30
abundance: few
CDR3aa: CAWSVAGLANYGYTF
CDR3nt: TGTGCCTGGAGTGTCGCAGGCCTAGCTAACTATGGCTACACCTTC